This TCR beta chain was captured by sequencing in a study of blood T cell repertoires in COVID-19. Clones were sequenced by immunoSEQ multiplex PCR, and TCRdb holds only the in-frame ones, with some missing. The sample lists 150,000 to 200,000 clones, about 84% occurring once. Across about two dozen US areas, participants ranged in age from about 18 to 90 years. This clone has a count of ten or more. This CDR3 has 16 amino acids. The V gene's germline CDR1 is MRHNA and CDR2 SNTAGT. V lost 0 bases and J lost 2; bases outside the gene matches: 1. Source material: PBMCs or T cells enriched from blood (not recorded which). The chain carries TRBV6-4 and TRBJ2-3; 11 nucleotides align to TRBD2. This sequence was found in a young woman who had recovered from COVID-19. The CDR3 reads CASSDSTSGNTDTQYF. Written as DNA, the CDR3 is TGTGCCAGCAGTGACTCGACTAGCGGGAACACAGATACGCAGTATTTT.